A single T cell receptor (beta chain) is shown here with its context. Its matching antigen is unknown. On cycle 4 day 1 and cycle 7 day 1, as well as at baseline, blood was sampled. Data came from immunoSEQ multiplex PCR; TCRdb stores just in-frame clones and leaves some out. This table holds fewer than 90,000 clones, around 86% found once. Between the trimmed V and J ends, which lost 1 base and 5 bases, there was a span of 20 bases. The CDR3 consists of 17 residues. Germline assignment: CDR1 KGHSH and CDR2 LQKENI. These data come from a study of OX40 agonist ivuxolimab in advanced cancers. General study results and limits: Some nonresponders also had low normalized T-cell clonal expansion.

The sample in question was CD4+ or CD8+ T cells sorted from blood, obtained in a trial of the OX40 agonist ivuxolimab. The TCR originated in an adult with an advanced solid tumor such as melanoma, head and neck, liver or kidney cancer. The chain uses TRBV18 and TRBJ1-2, with D possibly being TRBD1 (6 bases). CDR3 bases: TGTGCCAGCTCACCACTCAAGGGACAAGGACTTACGTATGGCTACACCTTC. Translating it yields CASSPLKGQGLTYGYTF. Combining the CDR3 with reference TRBV18 and TRBJ1-2 gives the whole variable domain NAGVMQNPRHLVRRRGQEARLRCSPMKGHSHVYWYRQLPEEGLKFMVYLQKENIIDESGMPKERFSAEFPKEGPSILRIQQVVRGDSAAYFCASSPLKGQGLTYGYTFGSGTRLTVV.